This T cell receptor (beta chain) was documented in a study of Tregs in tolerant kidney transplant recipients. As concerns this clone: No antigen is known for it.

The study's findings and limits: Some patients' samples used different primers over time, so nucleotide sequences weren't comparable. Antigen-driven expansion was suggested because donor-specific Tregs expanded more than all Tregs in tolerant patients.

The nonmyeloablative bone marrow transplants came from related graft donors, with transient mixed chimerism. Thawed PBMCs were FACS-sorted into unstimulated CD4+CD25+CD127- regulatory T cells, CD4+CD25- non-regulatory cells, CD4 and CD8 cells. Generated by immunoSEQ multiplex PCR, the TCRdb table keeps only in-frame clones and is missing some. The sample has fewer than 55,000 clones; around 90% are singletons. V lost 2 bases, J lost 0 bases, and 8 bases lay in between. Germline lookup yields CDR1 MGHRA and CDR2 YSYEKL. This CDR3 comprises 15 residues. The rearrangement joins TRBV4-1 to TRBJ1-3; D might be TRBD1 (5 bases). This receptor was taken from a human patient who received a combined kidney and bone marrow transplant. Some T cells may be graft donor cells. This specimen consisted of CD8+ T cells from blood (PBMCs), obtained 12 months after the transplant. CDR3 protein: CASSQNQGSGNTIYF. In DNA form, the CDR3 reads TGCGCCAGCAGCCAAAACCAGGGCTCTGGAAACACCATATATTTT.